This TCR beta chain was recovered during a study of blood T cell repertoires in COVID-19. Across the whole study: Specimens from acute and convalescent COVID-19 originated in the United States, Italy and Spain. PBMCs, B-cell-depleted T cells, or T cells provided the cDNA or gDNA that made up the material.

V was cut by 5 bases and J by 9 bases, with 11 bases left in between. The length of the CDR3 is 12 residues. The germline V gene encodes CDR1 SGHNT and CDR2 YENEEA. How the authors handled the data: Quantification of nucleated cells was approximated via reference gene primer amplification. Clones were read by immunoSEQ multiplex PCR, and TCRdb kept only the in-frame ones, dropping some. V and J calls and clone size are as listed in that table; D and trimming were resolved from the DNA. The table records some 350,000 clones, under 95% of them present only once. V usage is TRBV11-3 and J usage is TRBJ2-1, with D possibly being TRBD2 (6 bases). The sequencing input was peripheral blood. The TCR comes from a woman younger than 35 who had recovered from COVID-19. CDR3 in amino acids: CASSPSRGEQFF. The CDR3 region has the DNA TGTGCCAGCAGCCCCTCGCGGGGTGAGCAGTTCTTC.